This TCR beta chain derives from a study of T cell repertoires in aging, cancer and after chemotherapy (dated 2019 in TCRdb). Context from the whole study: Donors spanned six age groups from 30 or younger to 70 or older, with at least three individuals per group. The full dataset contained several million TCR reads. Alongside 95 healthy donors serving as a reference group, the cohort included approximately 210 cancer patients, of whom roughly 90 had hematological cancers and 124 had solid cancers. To look at immunoaging and at how T cells reconstitute after chemotherapy, the study profiled TCR beta repertoires in peripheral blood from both healthy donors and cancer patients. In the hematological group, paired pre- and post-chemotherapy samples were obtained from chronic lymphocytic leukemia patients treated with fludarabine- or bendamustine-based regimens. General study outcomes and caveats: According to the authors, the repertoire data do not permit conclusions about immunological memory after chemotherapy. Lymphoid organ infiltration was present in the hematological cancer patients, and this infiltration may itself impair thymic emigration or the expansion of peripheral T cells. In both cancer cohorts, the median generation probability rose over the chemotherapy interval, which suggests that the repertoire was reconstituted through rebound thymic output. Declining TCR diversity with age in healthy donors was mainly explained by loss of richness; in cancer patients, loss of evenness also contributed. Compared with age-matched healthy donors, untreated patients with either hematological or solid cancers had significantly lower TCR diversity in the blood along with higher clonality.

A remark on this clonotype: Its antigen is unknown. Per-nucleotide qualities are absent, and no much larger clonotype sits a single base away.

Instead of sorted cells or RNA, genomic DNA extracted from peripheral blood served as the source for amplifying TCR beta rearrangements. Trimming leaves V shorter by 8 bases and J shorter by 4 bases, with the junction holding 10 bases beyond the gene matches. From the cysteine up to the phenylalanine, the CDR3 has a length of 15 residues. CDR3 DNA is the only sequence kept; it has 45 bases, read in frame from the first base. Multiplex touch-down PCR with a mixed TRB-A/B primer pool was used to amplify rearranged TRB sequences covering the V, D and J segments. Illumina adapters and sample indices were attached to the amplicons through two consecutive PCR reactions run with Phusion HS II polymerase. Amplicons were gel-purified using the NucleoSpin Gel and PCR Clean-up kit and were subsequently checked with Qubit and an Agilent 2100 Bioanalyzer. Sequencing of libraries was carried out on an Illumina MiSeq in 600-cycle, single-indexed, paired-end runs. In the original analysis: Processing of the TRB sequences was carried out with MiXCR versions 2.12 and 3.0.5. Each unique CDR3 nucleotide sequence counted as one clone, and only productive sequences with at least two reads were retained. Shannon diversity, evenness, clonality (one minus evenness), and alpha-parameterized diversity profiles from alpha 0 to 5 were included as repertoire metrics. Generation probabilities of clones in paired pre- and post-chemotherapy samples were computed with the IGoR algorithm. TCRdb applied fastp at Q25 and MiXCR to the public reads, then kept only in-frame beta chains. Entries that share a CDR3 protein sequence are merged under the most common genes and DNA. These V and J calls are TCRdb output, not the study's own analysis. Within this sample are roughly 2,500 distinct CDR3 sequences, with roughly 49% of them counted one time only. Of the sample, 66% falls within the top ten clones.

The TCR originated in a human donor with a blood cancer. Sequencing input: blood. The chain is assembled from TRBV12-3 or TRBV12-4 and TRBJ1-2; TRBD1 aligns with 10 central bases. CDR3 sequence: CASRRRTGGIYGYTF. The sequence in DNA is TGTGCCAGCCGTCGGAGGACAGGGGGTATCTATGGCTACACCTTC.